The 24 T cell receptor beta chains below come from one sample, sequenced in a study of vaccination effects on CD4 cells after COVID-19. For these TCRs, the target antigens are not known. Only in-frame clones appear in the TCRdb table, and some are missing; sequencing was by immunoSEQ multiplex PCR. The sample holds 20,000 or so clones, about three quarters seen once. Within the ViraFEST assay, antigen-specific CD4+ T cells underwent expansion with viral peptide pools prior to sequencing. Researchers isolated CD4+ T cells once ten to eleven days of culture had elapsed. The sequences come from CD4+ T cells from PBMCs cultured with HCoV-229E spike peptides, collected before COVID-19 vaccination. The receptor set was obtained from a human donor who received a COVID-19 vaccine.

The chain uses TRBV5-1 and TRBJ2-3; maybe TRBD2 (6 bases). The CDR3 totals 13 residues. V lost 0 bases and J 4 bases, leaving 6 bases between the germline ends. Germline lookup yields CDR1 SGHRS and CDR2 YFSETQ. The CDR3 DNA reads TGCGCCAGCAGCTTGGGGAGGGCAGATACGCAGTATTTT. This codes for CASSLGRADTQYF.

The chain recombines TRBV5-1 with TRBJ2-2, with D possibly being TRBD2 (6 bases). Germline V CDR1 and CDR2: SGHRS, YFSETQ. V was shortened by 1 base and J by 6 bases, with 13 bases between the two germline ends. The CDR3 runs to 15 residues. Here the CDR3 DNA reads TGCGCCAGCAGCTTGAGGGAGGTCTCGTCCGGGGAGCTGTTTTTT. Translation: CASSLREVSSGELFF.

The chain uses TRBV13 and TRBJ2-3, with D perhaps TRBD1 (5 bases). This CDR3 is built from 15 residues. Germline V CDR1 and CDR2: PRHDT, FYEKMQ (reference sequence). Between the trimmed V and J ends, which lost 5 bases and 0 bases, there was a span of 12 bases. CDR3 sequence: CASSPRETSTDTQYF. Here the CDR3 DNA reads TGTGCCAGCAGCCCCAGGGAAACCAGCACAGATACGCAGTATTTT.

This clone was seen only once. The chain is built from TRBV10-3 and TRBJ1-1; a possible D gene is TRBD1 (6 bases). The CDR3 contains 13 residues. Trimming cost V 8 bases and J 1 base, with 11 bases left between them. Per germline, CDR1 ENHRY and CDR2 SYGVKD. This CDR3 is CAIQGRRNTEAFF. CDR3 nucleotides: TGTGCCATCCAGGGGAGGAGGAACACTGAAGCTTTCTTT.

CDR3 amino acids: CASSQGRQTAYEQYF. The CDR3 region has the DNA TGTGCCAGCAGCCAAGGCCGACAGACAGCCTACGAGCAGTACTTC. The chain recombines TRBV4-2 with TRBJ2-7; weak D call: TRBD1 (5 bases). The germline V and J ends were trimmed by 1 base and 2 bases, with 12 bases remaining between them. Germline CDR1 reads LGHNA; CDR2 reads YNFKEQ. The length of the CDR3 is 15 residues.

The chain combines TRBV5-1 with TRBJ2-3; TRBD2 aligns across 11 bases. V gave up 0 bases and J gave up 3 bases; unmatched junction bases: 3. The CDR3 covers 16 residues. CDR1 SGHRS and CDR2 YFSETQ come from the germline V gene. The CDR3 nucleotides read TGCGCCAGCAGCTTGGTCTTAGCGGGGGGGACAGATACGCAGTATTTT. Translated, it gives CASSLVLAGGTDTQYF. Full variable domain (outside the CDR3, taken from reference TRBV5-1 and TRBJ2-3): KAGVTQTPRYLIKTRGQQVTLSCSPISGHRSVSWYQQTPGQGLQFLFEYFSETQRNKGNFPGRFSGRQFSNSRSEMNVSTLELGDSALYLCASSLVLAGGTDTQYFGPGTRLTVL.

The DNA of the CDR3 is TGTGCCAGCAGCCAACGCCGGGAGACGGACACTGAAGCTTTCTTT. This translates into CASSQRRETDTEAFF. This chain links TRBV3-1 (or the pseudogene TRBV3-2) with TRBJ1-1, with no clear D. Germline CDR1 reads LGHDT; CDR2 reads YNNKEL (reference sequence). V lost 2 bases to trimming and J lost 3 bases, with 13 bases between them. CDR3 length equals 15 residues.

This clone turned up a few times. The chain uses TRBV6-1 and TRBJ1-2; D is unresolved. The V and J ends lost 0 bases and 7 bases respectively, with 15 bases between them. Germline V CDR1 and CDR2: MNHNS, SASEGT. This CDR3 is built from 15 residues. The CDR3, as DNA: TGTGCCAGCAGTGAAGCGGGCCCCGGGCCTCGTGGCTACACCTTC. This codes for CASSEAGPGPRGYTF.

This clone occurred a few times. The V and J genes are TRBV5-4 and TRBJ2-2; D not certain. From germline, CDR1 is SGHNT and CDR2 YYREEE (reference sequence). CDR3 length equals 15 residues. Trimming removed 0 bases at V and 8 bases at J, with 14 bases between. CDR3 in amino acids: CASSLEGFQGGELFF. In DNA form, the CDR3 reads TGTGCCAGCAGCTTGGAGGGCTTCCAAGGTGGGGAGCTGTTTTTT.

This chain links TRBV20-1 with TRBJ2-5; D is unclear. Germline-derived CDR1 and CDR2 are DFQATT and SNEGSKA (reference sequence). The V end was cut by 3 bases, the J end by 0 bases, with 11 bases between. The CDR3 extends over 14 amino acids. CDR3 nucleotides: TGCAGTGCTAGTTTGGCTGGGTACCAAGAGACCCAGTACTTC. Encoded protein: CSASLAGYQETQYF.

V is TRBV6-6 and J is TRBJ2-3; D unresolved. CDR1 MNHNY and CDR2 SVGAGI come from the germline V gene (reference sequence). V was clipped by 6 bases and J by 0 bases, with 10 bases between them. The CDR3 is made up of 14 amino acids. DNA of the CDR3: TGTGCCAGCAGCCGACTGACTAGCACAGATACGCAGTATTTT. As protein: CASSRLTSTDTQYF.

This chain joins TRBV28 and TRBJ2-3; D possibly corresponds to TRBD2 (5 bases). V lost 5 bases, J lost 0 bases, and 9 bases lay in between. Germline V gives CDR1 MDHEN, CDR2 SYDVKM. This CDR3 contains 14 residues. The DNA of the CDR3 is TGTGCCAGCAGTATACTAGGGAGCACAGATACGCAGTATTTT. Translating it yields CASSILGSTDTQYF. The whole variable domain, remainder taken from reference TRBV28 and TRBJ2-3, is DVKVTQSSRYLVKRTGEKVFLECVQDMDHENMFWYRQDPGLGLRLIYFSYDVKMKEKGDIPEGYSVSREKKERFSLILESASTNQTSMYLCASSILGSTDTQYFGPGTRLTVL.

V gene TRBV29-1 combines with J gene TRBJ1-1; D not resolved. The germline V gene has CDR1 SQVTM and CDR2 ANQGSEA. This CDR3 has 14 amino acids. Trimming cost V 4 bases and J 3 bases, with 15 bases left between them. The CDR3 protein is CSVVSRQSYTEAFF. The DNA of the CDR3 is TGCAGCGTTGTATCCCGGCAGTCGTACACTGAAGCTTTCTTT.

J is TRBJ1-4 and V is TRBV6-2 or TRBV6-3; D perhaps matches TRBD1 (5 bases). V was pared by 6 bases and J by 6 bases, with 17 bases between. Looked up from germline, CDR1 is MNHEY and CDR2 is SVGEGT. There are 15 residues in the CDR3. The CDR3 loop is CASSRPGTWDEKLFF. The CDR3, as DNA: TGTGCCAGCAGCCGACCAGGGACTTGGGATGAAAAACTGTTTTTT.

The chain carries TRBV7-9 and TRBJ1-3; 8 bases are a match to TRBD1. The CDR3 covers 15 residues. The J segment lost 4 bases and the V segment lost 3 bases, leaving 5 bases of the junction unmatched. Germline V gene data show CDR1 as SEHNR and CDR2 as FQNEAQ (reference sequence). The CDR3 nucleotides read TGTGCCAGCAGCTTTGGTCAGGGGGCAGGAAACACCATATATTTT. It codes for CASSFGQGAGNTIYF.

This clone appeared a few times. The chain combines TRBV24-1 with TRBJ2-3, with D possibly TRBD2 on 5 matching bases. CDR3 size: 18 residues. Germline values: CDR1 KGHDR, CDR2 SFDVKD. V was shortened by 2 bases and J by 7 bases, with 24 bases between the two germline ends. The CDR3 DNA is TGTGCCACCAGTGATTCACGGTCGGTATTCTGGGAGAGAAATACGCAGTATTTT. Protein sequence: CATSDSRSVFWERNTQYF.

The chain joins TRBV20-1 to TRBJ2-7; a weak D match, TRBD1 (6 bases). Germline V gives CDR1 DFQATT, CDR2 SNEGSKA (reference sequence). The CDR3 is made up of 11 amino acids. V lost 6 bases and J 5 bases, leaving 11 bases between the germline ends. CDR3 loop: CSALQGNEQYF. CDR3 DNA sequence: TGCAGTGCGCTCCAGGGGAACGAGCAGTACTTC.

The chain employs TRBV5-4 and TRBJ2-5, with D maybe TRBD1 (6 bases). This CDR3 has 13 amino acids. Germline-derived CDR1 and CDR2 are SGHNT and YYREEE (reference sequence). The ends were cut back, 4 bases at V and 5 bases at J, with 12 bases in the middle. This CDR3 is CASSRKGEETQYF. The CDR3 coding sequence is TGTGCCAGCAGCCGGAAGGGGGAGGAGACCCAGTACTTC. Filled out from reference TRBV5-4 and TRBJ2-5, the complete variable domain reads ETGVTQSPTHLIKTRGQQVTLRCSSQSGHNTVSWYQQALGQGPQFIFQYYREEENGRGNFPPRFSGLQFPNYSSELNVNALELDDSALYLCASSRKGEETQYFGPGTRLLVL.

The J gene is TRBJ2-2, the V gene TRBV2; 8 nucleotides align to TRBD2. The CDR3 has 14 amino acids. CDR1 is SNHLY and CDR2 is FYNNEI in the germline V gene. V gave up 3 bases and J gave up 6 bases; unmatched junction bases: 3. The CDR3 DNA reads TGTGCCAGCAGTGAGGGACTAGGCTCCGGGGAGCTGTTTTTT. It translates to CASSEGLGSGELFF.

The chain employs TRBV2 and TRBJ1-1; the match to TRBD1 covers 8 bases. Unmatched junction bases numbered 6, after V lost 0 bases and J lost 0 bases. The CDR3 contains 17 residues. Per germline, CDR1 SNHLY and CDR2 FYNNEI. The CDR3, as DNA: TGTGCCAGCAGTGAAGCCAGGGGGCAAGTCATGAACACTGAAGCTTTCTTT. This encodes CASSEARGQVMNTEAFF.

This clone is medium-sized by share. This sequence joins TRBV3-1 (or the pseudogene TRBV3-2) and TRBJ2-7; TRBD2 matches 8 bases. Germline lookup yields CDR1 LGHDT and CDR2 YNNKEL (reference sequence). This CDR3 region has 15 residues. J lost 2 bases, V lost 4 bases, and 7 bases had no gene match. For the CDR3, the DNA is TGTGCCAGCAGCCCCGGGACTAGTTTCCCCTACGAGCAGTACTTC. This codes for CASSPGTSFPYEQYF.

In its sample, this clone ranks as medium-sized. CDR3 protein: CTSSQSSGRGLTQYF. In nucleotides, the CDR3 is TGCACCAGCAGCCAATCTAGCGGGAGGGGCCTCACCCAGTACTTC. The chain combines TRBV1 with TRBJ2-5; TRBD2 reflects the table's D call only, with no check against the DNA. TRBV1 counts as a pseudogene. The CDR3 runs to 15 residues.

This rearrangement joins TRBV19 to TRBJ2-3, with TRBD2 as a possible D gene (5 bases). Germline V lookup: CDR1 LNHDA, CDR2 SQIVND (reference sequence). The ends were cut back, 6 bases at V and 5 bases at J, with 9 bases in the middle. The CDR3 is 12 residues long. The CDR3 region has the DNA TGTGCCAGTAGACAAAGCGGAGATACGCAGTATTTT. Encoded protein: CASRQSGDTQYF.

The chain couples TRBV12-3 or TRBV12-4 to TRBJ2-2; no firm D call. This CDR3 is built from 13 residues. Trimming took off 3 bases at V and 6 bases at J, with 8 bases between the two ends. The DNA of the CDR3 is TGTGCCAGCAGTTTCCGGGTAGCCGGGGAGCTGTTTTTT. Its translation is CASSFRVAGELFF.